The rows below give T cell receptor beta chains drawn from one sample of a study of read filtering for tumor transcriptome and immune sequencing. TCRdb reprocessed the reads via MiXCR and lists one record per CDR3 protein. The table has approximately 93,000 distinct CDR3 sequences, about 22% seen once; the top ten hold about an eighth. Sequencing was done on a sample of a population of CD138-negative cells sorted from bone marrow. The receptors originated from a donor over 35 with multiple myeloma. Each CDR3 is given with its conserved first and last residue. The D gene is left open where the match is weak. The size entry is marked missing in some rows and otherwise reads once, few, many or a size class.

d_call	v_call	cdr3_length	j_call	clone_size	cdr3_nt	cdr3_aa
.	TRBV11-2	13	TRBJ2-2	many	TGTGCCAGCAGCTTACGGGACACCGGGGAGCTGTTTTTT	CASSLRDTGELFF
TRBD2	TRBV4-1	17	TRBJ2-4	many	TGCGCCAGCAGCCAAAAGGAAGCGGGGGAAGCCAAAAACATTCAGTACTTC	CASSQKEAGEAKNIQYF
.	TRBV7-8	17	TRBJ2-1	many	TGTGCCAGCAGCTTGGTTGTGGCCTACCACTCCTACAATGAGCAGTTCTTC	CASSLVVAYHSYNEQFF
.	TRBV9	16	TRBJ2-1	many	TGTGCCAGCAGCGTAGCCGGCAGGGCCTACTACAATGAGCAGTTCTTC	CASSVAGRAYYNEQFF
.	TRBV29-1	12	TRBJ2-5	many	TGCAGCGTTTCTTTATTGTCAGAGACCCAGTACTTC	CSVSLLSETQYF
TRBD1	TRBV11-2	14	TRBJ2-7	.	TGTGCCAGCAGCCCCGGGACAGTCTCCTACGAGCAGTACTTC	CASSPGTVSYEQYF
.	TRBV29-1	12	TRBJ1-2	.	TGCAGCGTTGAAACAGGCTTCTATGGCTACACCTTC	CSVETGFYGYTF
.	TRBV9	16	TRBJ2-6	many	TGTGCCAGCAGCCCCAGGACGGTCTCTGGGGCCAACGTCCTGACTTTC	CASSPRTVSGANVLTF
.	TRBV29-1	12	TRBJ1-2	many	TGCAGCACCATTGACAGAATGTATGGCTACACCTTC	CSTIDRMYGYTF
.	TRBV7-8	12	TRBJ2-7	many	TGTGCCAGCAGCTTAACCGCGAAGAGGCAGTACTTC	CASSLTAKRQYF
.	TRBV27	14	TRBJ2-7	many	TGTGCCAGCACTCGGGACCGCAGCTCCTACGAGCAGTACTTC	CASTRDRSSYEQYF
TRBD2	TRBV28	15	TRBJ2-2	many	TGTGCCAGCACTGGGGGGGGACTCAACACCGGGGAGCTGTTTTTT	CASTGGGLNTGELFF
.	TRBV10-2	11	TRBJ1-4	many	TGCGCCAGCAGGTCGCCCGAAAAACTGTTTTTT	CASRSPEKLFF
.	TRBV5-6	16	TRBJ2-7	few	TGTGCCAGCAGCTTGCCGTGGCAGGGGCCCTACTACGAGCAGTACTTC	CASSLPWQGPYYEQYF
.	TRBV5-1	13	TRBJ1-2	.	TGCGCCAGCAGCCGGACGAGGAACTATGGCTACACCTTC	CASSRTRNYGYTF
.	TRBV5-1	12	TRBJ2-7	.	TGCGCCAGCAGAGGCAGCTCCTACGAGCAGTACTTC	CASRGSSYEQYF
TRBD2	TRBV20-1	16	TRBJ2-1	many	TGCAGTGCTAGACGCAGCGGGGGGGCATCCTACAATGAGCAGTTCTTC	CSARRSGGASYNEQFF
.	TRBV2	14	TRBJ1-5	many	TGTGCCAGCAGAGGGGGGACGGTCCCTCGGCCCCAGCATTTT	CASRGGTVPRPQHF
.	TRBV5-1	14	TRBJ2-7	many	TGCGCCAGCAGCTTAGGGGCGAGGAACTACGAGCAGTACTTC	CASSLGARNYEQYF
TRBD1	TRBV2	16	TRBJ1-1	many	TGTGCCAGCAGGAAGACAGGGCGAAGGGGCCGCACTGAAGCTTTCTTT	CASRKTGRRGRTEAFF
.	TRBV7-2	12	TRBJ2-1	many	TGTGCCAGCAGCTTAAGTGGTCATGAGCAGTTCTTC	CASSLSGHEQFF
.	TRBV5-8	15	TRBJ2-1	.	TGTGCCAGCAGCTTGGCTATCAGCTCCTACAATGAGCAGTTCTTC	CASSLAISSYNEQFF
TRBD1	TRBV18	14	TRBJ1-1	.	TGTGCTAGCTCATCCCGGACAGGGTGGACTGAAGCTTTCTTT	CASSSRTGWTEAFF
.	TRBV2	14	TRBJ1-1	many	TGTGCCAGCACCCCAAGGGCGGGGAGCACTGAAGCTTTCTTT	CASTPRAGSTEAFF
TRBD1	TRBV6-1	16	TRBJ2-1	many	TGTGCCAGCAGTGAACTTAGGACAGGGTTGGGCAATGAGCAGTTCTTC	CASSELRTGLGNEQFF
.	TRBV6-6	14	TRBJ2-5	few	TGTGCCAGCAGGTATACCGGGACCACCAGGGCCCAGTACTTC	CASRYTGTTRAQYF
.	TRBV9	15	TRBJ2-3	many	TGTGCCAGCAGCGTAGTTGACGGGCCCGCGGATACGCAGTATTTT	CASSVVDGPADTQYF
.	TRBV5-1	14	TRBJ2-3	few	TGCGCCAGCAGCTTGGGGGGTCGATGGGATACGCAGTATTTT	CASSLGGRWDTQYF
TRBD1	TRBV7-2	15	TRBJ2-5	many	TGTGCCAGCAGCTGGACCGGGACAGGGGGGGAGACCCAGTACTTC	CASSWTGTGGETQYF
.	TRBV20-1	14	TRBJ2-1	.	TGCAGTGCTCTGCCCCCGCCGACCTACAATGAGCAGTTCTTC	CSALPPPTYNEQFF
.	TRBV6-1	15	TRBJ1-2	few	TGTGCCAGCAGTGAAGCGGCAGGTCGGAACTATGGCTACACCTTC	CASSEAAGRNYGYTF
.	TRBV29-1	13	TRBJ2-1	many	TGCAGTTATGTGGCAGGAGTATACAATGAGCAGTTCTTC	CSYVAGVYNEQFF
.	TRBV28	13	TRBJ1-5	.	TGTGCCAGCAGTACACACTATGGCCAGCCCCAGCATTTT	CASSTHYGQPQHF
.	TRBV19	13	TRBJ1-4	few	TGTGCCAGTAACCGGGACGCTACTGGGAGACTGTTTTTT	CASNRDATGRLFF
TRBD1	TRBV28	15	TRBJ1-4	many	TGTGCCAGCGGCTCACAGGGGCCTCCCAATGAAAAACTGTTTTTT	CASGSQGPPNEKLFF
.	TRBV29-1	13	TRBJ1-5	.	TGCAGCGTTGGTGACCTGGGGGGACAGCCCCAGCATTTT	CSVGDLGGQPQHF
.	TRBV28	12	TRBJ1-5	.	TGTGCCAGCAGTTTATATGGGCAGCCCCAGCATTTT	CASSLYGQPQHF
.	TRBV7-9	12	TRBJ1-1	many	TGTGCCAGCAGCTTCGACGACACTGAAGCTTTCTTT	CASSFDDTEAFF
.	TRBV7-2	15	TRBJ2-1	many	TGTGCCAGCAGCCTAGGGGGGGGCGGCTACAATGAGCAGTTCTTC	CASSLGGGGYNEQFF
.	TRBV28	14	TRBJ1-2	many	TGTGCCAGCAGTCCCCGTTTAGCGTACTATGGCTACACCTTC	CASSPRLAYYGYTF
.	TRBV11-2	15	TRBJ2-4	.	TGTGCCAGCAGCTGGGGGCGTCGGGCCAAAAACATTCAGTACTTC	CASSWGRRAKNIQYF
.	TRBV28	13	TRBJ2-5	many	TGTGCCAGCAGATCGGCGGGCGGCGAGACCCAGTACTTC	CASRSAGGETQYF
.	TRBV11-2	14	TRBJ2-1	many	TGTGCCAGCAGCTTATTGGGGGGATTCAATGAGCAGTTCTTC	CASSLLGGFNEQFF
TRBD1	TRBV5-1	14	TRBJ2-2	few	TGCGCCAGCAGCTTACGACAGGGATCCGGGGAGCTGTTTTTT	CASSLRQGSGELFF
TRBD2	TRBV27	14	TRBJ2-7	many	TGTGCCAGCAGTTTCAGCGGGGGAGACTACGAGCAGTACTTC	CASSFSGGDYEQYF
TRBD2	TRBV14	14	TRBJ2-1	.	TGTGCCAGCAGCCTTCTAGCGGGGGTGAATGAGCAGTTCTTC	CASSLLAGVNEQFF
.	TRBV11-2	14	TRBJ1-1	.	TGTGCCAGCAGCTTGCCCCGGCAGGACACTGAAGCCTTCTTT	CASSLPRQDTEAFF
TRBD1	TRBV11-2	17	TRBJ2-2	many	TGTGCCAGCAGCTCCTTCTCTTGGGGACAGGGACCCGGGGAGCTGTTTTTT	CASSSFSWGQGPGELFF
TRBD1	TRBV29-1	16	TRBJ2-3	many	TGCAGCGTTGTCCCGGGACAGGGTTGGGGCACAGATACGCAGTATTTT	CSVVPGQGWGTDTQYF